This is a list of T cell receptor beta chains from one sample in a study of T cell repertoires in cytomegalovirus infection. TCRdb fed the reads into MiXCR, producing one record per CDR3 protein. The sample holds fewer than 300,000 distinct CDR3 sequences, under 30% seen once. Sequenced sample: PBMCs. These receptors originate from a human donor in good health (CMV status not recorded). Some clones in this sample may be carry-over from other donors' samples. Each CDR3 is given with its conserved first and last residue.

j_call v_call cdr3_aa
TRBJ2-5 TRBV7-2 CASSSGGRVGETQYF
TRBJ1-1 TRBV20-1 CSARQADMNTEAFF
TRBJ1-4 TRBV11-2 CASSPRVQSEKLFF
TRBJ2-7 TRBV5-1 CASSFLGTGDEQYF
TRBJ2-3 TRBV10-3 CAIRERARTDTQYF
TRBJ2-3 TRBV11-2 CASTRGLGADTQYF
TRBJ1-5 TRBV12-3/TRBV12-4 CASRITSNQPQHF
TRBJ1-2 TRBV12-3/TRBV12-4 CASSLRDRPSMVF
TRBJ2-7 TRBV15 CATSKGVLNYEQYF
TRBJ2-3 TRBV7-9 CASNTGTSGGANTQYF
TRBJ1-1 TRBV27 CASRSQVGEGTEAFF
TRBJ2-1 TRBV7-2 CASSLYGIGGGEGLNEQFF
TRBJ1-5 TRBV18 CASSPRQGAEPQHF
TRBJ1-6 TRBV7-3 CASSRTGISPLHF
TRBJ2-7 TRBV5-1 CASSSQPDRGREQYF
TRBJ2-1 TRBV19 CASSIAGKHNEQFF
TRBJ1-5 TRBV19 CASSSQPQHF
TRBJ1-1 TRBV6-1 CASGTGSTEAFF
TRBJ2-7 TRBV6-1 CASRLNPGQNYEQYF
TRBJ1-5 TRBV27 CASRKGDRTYSNQPQHF
TRBJ1-5 TRBV28 CASSLISQPQHF
TRBJ1-1 TRBV19 CASSARTGRDVNTEAFF
TRBJ2-1 TRBV20-1 CSARDPTSFEQFF
TRBJ1-5 TRBV7-2 CASSNRGNQPQHF
TRBJ2-3 TRBV2 CASSLQGREDTQYF
TRBJ1-1 TRBV11-2 CASSFQGMNTEAFF